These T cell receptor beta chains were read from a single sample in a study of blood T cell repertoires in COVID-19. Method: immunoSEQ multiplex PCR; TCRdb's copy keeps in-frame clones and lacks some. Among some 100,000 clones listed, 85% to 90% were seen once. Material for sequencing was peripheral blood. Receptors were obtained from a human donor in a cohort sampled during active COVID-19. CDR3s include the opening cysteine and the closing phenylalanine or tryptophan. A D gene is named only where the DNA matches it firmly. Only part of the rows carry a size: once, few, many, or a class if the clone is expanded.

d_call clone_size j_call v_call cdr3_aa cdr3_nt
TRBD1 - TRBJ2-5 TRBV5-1 CASSSGSGTGRETQYF TGCGCCAGCAGCTCAGGGTCCGGGACAGGGAGAGAGACCCAGTACTTC
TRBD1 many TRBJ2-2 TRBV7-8 CASSSGTGATGELFF TGTGCCAGCAGCTCCGGGACAGGGGCCACCGGGGAGCTGTTTTTT
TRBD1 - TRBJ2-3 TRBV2 CASSGTVTSTDTQYF TGTGCCAGCAGCGGGACAGTAACTAGCACAGATACGCAGTATTTT
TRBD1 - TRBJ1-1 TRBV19 CASRRQGSNTEAFF TGTGCCAGTAGGCGACAGGGCTCGAACACTGAAGCTTTCTTT
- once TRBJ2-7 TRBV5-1 CASSLESISYEQYF TGCGCCAGCAGCCTGGAGAGTATATCCTACGAGCAGTACTTC
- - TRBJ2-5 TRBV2 CARRPVGGRATQYF TGTGCCAGGCGTCCAGTGGGAGGCCGGGCGACCCAGTACTTC
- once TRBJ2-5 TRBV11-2 CASSLSYRLPETQYF TGTGCCAGCAGCTTATCCTACCGTTTGCCGGAGACCCAGTACTTC
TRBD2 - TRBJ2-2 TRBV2 CASSKTGTSGPDGELFF TGTGCCAGCAGTAAAACCGGGACTAGCGGCCCGGACGGGGAGCTGTTTTTT
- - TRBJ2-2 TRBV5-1 CASTLGGATAGELFF TGCGCCAGCACCCTTGGGGGGGCGACGGCCGGGGAGCTGTTTTTT
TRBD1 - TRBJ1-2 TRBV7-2 CASSPDRVYNYTF TGTGCCAGCAGCCCGGACAGGGTATATAACTACACCTTC
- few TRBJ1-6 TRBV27 CASRNRHLGGPLHF TGTGCCAGCAGAAACAGGCATCTAGGTGGACCCCTCCACTTT
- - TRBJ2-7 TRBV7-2 CASSRVQGKPEQYF TGTGCCAGCAGCCGCGTGCAGGGTAAGCCCGAGCAGTACTTC
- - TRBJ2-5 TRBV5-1 CASSLGLSTGPQETQYF TGCGCCAGCAGCTTGGGCCTCTCGACAGGCCCCCAAGAGACCCAGTACTTC
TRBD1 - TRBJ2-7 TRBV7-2 CASSLDRQGLREQYF TGTGCCAGCAGCCTTGATAGACAGGGGTTGAGGGAGCAGTACTTC
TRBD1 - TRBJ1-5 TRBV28 CASSPSTGSGNQPQHF TGTGCCAGCAGTCCATCGACAGGGTCGGGCAATCAGCCCCAGCATTTT
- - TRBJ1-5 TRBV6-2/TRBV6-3 CASSYSTQGLRNQPQHF TGTGCCAGCAGTTACTCCACCCAGGGACTCCGCAATCAGCCCCAGCATTTT
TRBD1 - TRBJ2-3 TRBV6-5 CASSTTGEDTQYF TGTGCCAGCAGCACTACAGGGGAGGATACGCAGTATTTT
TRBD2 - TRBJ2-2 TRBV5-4 CASSLSGRVSGELFF TGTGCCAGCAGCTTGAGCGGGAGGGTGAGCGGGGAGCTGTTTTTT
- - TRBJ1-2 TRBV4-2 CASSQEWRDLYGYTF TGTGCCAGCAGCCAAGAGTGGCGGGACCTCTATGGCTACACCTTC
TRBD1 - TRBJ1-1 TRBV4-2 CASSPGQGAITEAFF TGTGCCAGCAGCCCTGGGCAGGGGGCGATCACTGAAGCTTTCTTT